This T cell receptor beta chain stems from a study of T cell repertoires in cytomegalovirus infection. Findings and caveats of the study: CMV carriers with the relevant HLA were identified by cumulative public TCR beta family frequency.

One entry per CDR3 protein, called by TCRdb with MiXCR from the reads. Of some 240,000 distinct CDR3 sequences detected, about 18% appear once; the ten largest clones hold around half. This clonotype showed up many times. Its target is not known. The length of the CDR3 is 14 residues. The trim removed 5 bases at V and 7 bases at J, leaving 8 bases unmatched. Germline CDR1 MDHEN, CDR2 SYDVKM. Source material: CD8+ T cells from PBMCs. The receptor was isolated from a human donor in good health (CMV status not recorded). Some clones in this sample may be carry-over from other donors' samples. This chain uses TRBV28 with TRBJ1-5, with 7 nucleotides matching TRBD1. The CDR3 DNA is TGTGCCAGCAGTCACAGGGGCGGGGGCCAGCCCCAGCATTTT. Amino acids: CASSHRGGGQPQHF.